The T cell receptor beta chain under discussion was sequenced for a study of OX40 agonist ivuxolimab in advanced cancers. Sequencing was performed with immunoSEQ multiplex PCR; in TCRdb, only in-frame clones are kept and a portion is missing. The table lists 50,000 to 65,000 clones, 84% of them singletons. The study's findings and limits: Compared with others, partial responders at 0.1-3.0 mg/kg displayed clonal expansion among the lowest. On average, CD8+ T cells had more expanded clones than CD4+.

Sampling times: baseline, cycle 4 day 1, cycle 7 day 1. Notes on this clone: The target antigen is unknown.

The sequences come from CD4+ or CD8+ T cells sorted from blood, collected in a trial of the OX40 agonist ivuxolimab. The origin of this receptor is an adult with an advanced solid tumor such as melanoma, head and neck, liver or kidney cancer.

DNA of the CDR3: TGTGCCAGCAGTTCCCGTTCTCTAGCGGGGATCTCCTACGAGCAGTACTTC. Translated: CASSSRSLAGISYEQYF. The chain uses TRBV27 and TRBJ2-7, with 9 bases lining up with TRBD2. This CDR3 has 17 residues. Trimming took 4 bases from V and 0 from J; bases not matched to a gene: 10. In germline, CDR1 is MNHEY, CDR2 SMNVEV (reference sequence).